This TCR beta chain is drawn from a study of shared clonotypes between healthy human individuals. The CDR3 sequence is 13 residues long. CDR1 MNHEY and CDR2 SVGAGI come from the germline V gene. Between the trimmed V and J ends, which lost 2 bases and 6 bases, there was a span of 5 bases. Clones were sequenced by immunoSEQ multiplex PCR, and TCRdb holds only the in-frame ones, with some missing. The repertoire includes some 2.1 million clones, 85% to 95% of them detected once, and under 0.15% sits in the top ten. This clonotype was obtained from a young man in good health. This rearrangement joins TRBV6-5 to TRBJ1-6; D is ambiguous. What was sequenced was naive CD4+ T cells sorted from blood. As for subset: CD45RA+ positively selected. The CDR3 DNA follows: TGTGCCAGCAGTTACGGAATTAATTCACCCCTCCACTTT. Translation gives CASSYGINSPLHF.